The 25 T cell receptor beta chains listed next were all sequenced from one sample in a study of CD8+CD57+ T cells in acquired aplastic anemia. Both TCR beta VDJ combination and CDR3 sequence profiling were carried out. Genomic DNA was the template for this profiling. TCRdb itself ran the reads through MiXCR, one entry per CDR3 protein. The sample consists of 400,000 to 450,000 distinct CDR3 sequences, 65% to 80% of them appearing once. Sequenced input: sorted CD4+, CD8+, or CD8+CD57+ T cells (not recorded which) from PBMCs. The receptors come from a human donor in good health, serving as a control.

The chain has TRBV20-1 and TRBJ1-3; D possibly corresponds to TRBD1 (6 bases). The CDR3 length is 15 residues. Germline assignment: CDR1 DFQATT and CDR2 SNEGSKA (reference sequence). V was clipped by 3 bases and J by 2 bases, with 14 bases between them. The CDR3 coding sequence is TGCAGTGCTAGCGTGACGGGGGGCCCTGGAAACACCATATATTTT. Encoded protein: CSASVTGGPGNTIYF.

DNA of the CDR3: TGTGCCAGCAGCTTAAGTCCAGGGCAAGAGACCCAGTACTTC. This codes for CASSLSPGQETQYF. This chain uses TRBV9 with TRBJ2-5, with a tentative D call TRBD1 (5 bases). V was shortened by 4 bases and J by 2 bases, with 12 bases between the two germline ends. From germline, CDR1 is SGDLS and CDR2 YYNGEE. The CDR3 loop spans 14 amino acids.

This clonotype was seen many times. CDR3 region: CASSQDQGVRAFF. The CDR3 coding sequence is TGTGCCAGCAGCCAAGATCAAGGGGTGAGAGCTTTCTTT. This chain joins TRBV3-1 and TRBJ1-1, with D possibly matching TRBD1 (5 bases). This CDR3 is 13 amino acids long. Germline CDR1 LGHDT, CDR2 YNNKEL (reference sequence). V lost 0 bases to trimming and J lost 10 bases, with 12 bases between them.

This clonotype was seen ten or more times. This chain joins TRBV19 and TRBJ2-6; possibly TRBD2 for D (7 bases). CDR3 length: 15 amino acids. V was cut by 6 bases and J by 4 bases, with 13 bases left in between. Germline V CDR1 and CDR2: LNHDA, SQIVND (reference sequence). Here the CDR3 reads CASRGRGTGANVLTF. The CDR3 DNA follows: TGTGCCAGTAGAGGGAGGGGGACAGGGGCCAACGTCCTGACTTTC.

This sequence joins TRBV2 and TRBJ2-7; possibly TRBD1 or TRBD2 for D (5 bases each). Germline CDR1 and CDR2: SNHLY and FYNNEI. There are 12 residues in the CDR3. The V end was cut by 4 bases, the J end by 3 bases, with 7 bases between. DNA of the CDR3: TGTGCCAGCAGTGGGGACGGCTACGAGCAGTACTTC. It translates to CASSGDGYEQYF. Full variable domain (rest looked up from reference TRBV2 and TRBJ2-7): EPEVTQTPSHQVTQMGQEVILRCVPISNHLYFYWYRQILGQKVEFLVSFYNNEISEKSEIFDDQFSVERPDGSNFTLKIRSTKLEDSAMYFCASSGDGYEQYFGPGTRLTVT.

This clonotype was seen only once. The CDR3 does not close with the conserved phenylalanine or tryptophan, likely indicating a read error. It is unclear where the CDR3 begins or ends on the DNA, so no DNA is shown, and the CDR3 is as TCRdb lists it. The gene calls are TRBV10-3 and TRBJ2-2; TRBD1, the table's D call, was not compared with the DNA. Including both end residues, the CDR3 is 16 amino acids long. Germline lookup yields CDR1 ENHRY and CDR2 SYGVKD. Here the CDR3 reads CAISEPDRNYSYTLGS.

A remark on this clonotype: One junction end disagrees with the germline gene, perhaps due to a read error. This chain uses TRBV29-1 with TRBJ1-2, with D maybe TRBD1 (5 bases). The germline CDR1 and CDR2 sequences are SQVTM and ANQGSEA. The CDR3 loop spans 15 amino acids. CDR3 nucleotide sequence: TGCATCGTTGAAGATCAACGGCAGGGCAGAAGTGGCTACACCTTC. Its protein product is CIVEDQRQGRSGYTF.

With respect to this clonotype: One junction end does not reproduce the germline sequence, and a read error may be involved. The chain has TRBV7-9 and TRBJ1-4; TRBD1 is a possible D gene (5 bases). The CDR3 is 14 residues long. Germline CDR1 and CDR2: SEHNR and FQNEAQ (reference sequence). DNA of the CDR3: TGTGCCAGCAGCTATAATGGGCGAGGGGAAAGACTGTTTTTT. It yields the protein CASSYNGRGERLFF.

The chain is built from TRBV7-2 and TRBJ2-6; no clear D. Germline CDR1 SGHTA, CDR2 FQGNSA. V was pared by 6 bases and J by 10 bases, with 28 bases between. The CDR3 has 18 residues. The DNA for the CDR3 is TGTGCCAGCAGTCGCGGTACAGAGAGAACCTTACGAGCAAACGTCCTGACTTTC. Its protein product is CASSRGTERTLRANVLTF. The full variable domain, in which reference TRBV7-2 and TRBJ2-6 provide the parts outside the CDR3, is GAGVSQSPSNKVTEKGKDVELRCDPISGHTALYWYRQSLGQGLEFLIYFQGNSAPDKSGLPSDRFSAERTGGSVSTLTIQRTQQEDSAVYLCASSRGTERTLRANVLTFGAGSRLTVL.

The J gene is TRBJ2-1, the V gene TRBV20-1, with D perhaps TRBD1 (6 bases). Germline V CDR1 and CDR2: DFQATT, SNEGSKA (reference sequence). The CDR3 length is 14 residues. Trimming pared 4 bases from V and 8 bases from J, leaving 18 bases between. CDR3 coding DNA: TGCAGTGCTAACAGGGACACTGAAGCTTATGAGCAGTTCTTC. It encodes CSANRDTEAYEQFF.

This clonotype was detected once. Here the CDR3 omits its conserved ending phenylalanine or tryptophan, so a read error is the likely source. V and J are TRBV24-1 and TRBJ1-2; tentative D call: TRBD1 (6 bases). The ends were cut back, 11 bases at V and 7 bases at J, with 31 bases in the middle. Germline values: CDR1 KGHDR, CDR2 SFDVKD. The CDR3 is made up of 17 amino acids. The DNA of the CDR3 is TGTGCCAGTAGTAGGCCGGGACACACTCTATCTTTCTTTGGCTACACCACC. Its translation: CASSRPGHTLSFFGYTT.

About this clonotype itself: The CDR3 end shows no conserved phenylalanine or tryptophan, and so a read error is likely. The DNA is left out, because the CDR3 cannot be placed on it with certainty; the CDR3 is given as TCRdb lists it. The rearrangement uses TRBV19 and TRBJ1-1; the table calls TRBD1, which could not be checked here. Counting both end residues, the CDR3 totals 14 amino acids. Germline V gene sequence: CDR1 LNHDA, CDR2 SQIVND (reference sequence). The CDR3 loop is CASSRQTMNTEAYI.

Comments on this clonotype: The CDR3 carries no conserved terminal phenylalanine or tryptophan, so it likely arises from a read error. The DNA is omitted, as the CDR3 cannot be located on it reliably, and the CDR3 follows TCRdb's listing. The V call is TRBV10-2, the J call TRBJ2-2; whether TRBD1, the table's D call, matches the DNA was not checked. The germline V gene has CDR1 WSHSY and CDR2 SAAADI. The CDR3 has 11 residues if both end residues are counted. The chain's CDR3 is CASSEGDRAHL.

This clonotype was detected many times. J is TRBJ2-7 and V is TRBV7-2; perhaps D is TRBD1 or TRBD2 (5 bases each). The V gene lost 3 bases and the J gene lost 2 bases, with 11 bases spanning the gap. CDR1 and CDR2 from the germline V gene are SGHTA and FQGNSA. The CDR3 consists of 14 residues. The CDR3 region is CASSLGTATYEQYF. DNA of the CDR3: TGTGCCAGCAGCTTGGGGACGGCCACCTACGAGCAGTACTTC.

The J gene is TRBJ1-1, the V gene TRBV12-3 or TRBV12-4; D gene unclear. The CDR3 covers 14 residues. Deletions cut 5 bases from V and 5 bases from J, with 15 bases between. CDR3: CASSPVLVGTEAFF. CDR3 DNA sequence: TGTGCCAGCAGTCCAGTGCTCGTGGGGACTGAAGCTTTCTTT.

As for this clonotype: The missing conserved phenylalanine or tryptophan at the end of this CDR3 makes a read error likely. The DNA is left out, because the CDR3 cannot be placed on it with certainty; the CDR3 is given as TCRdb lists it. The rearrangement joins TRBV7-2 to TRBJ1-2. Germline V gene sequence: CDR1 SGHTA, CDR2 FQGNSA. The CDR3 contains 13 residues when both ends are counted. CDR3: CASSLAVGDGYTG.

A word on this clonotype: One junction end does not reproduce the germline sequence, and a read error may be involved. The chain carries TRBV5-1 and TRBJ1-1; no reliable D call. Germline CDR1 and CDR2: SGHRS and YFSETQ. This CDR3 has 12 residues. CDR3 residues: CASSLRSSEVFF. The CDR3 DNA follows: TGTGCCAGCAGCCTGCGGTCGTCTGAAGTTTTCTTT. Using reference TRBV5-1 and TRBJ1-1 for the parts outside the CDR3, the full variable domain is KAGVTQTPRYLIKTRGQQVTLSCSPISGHRSVSWYQQTPGQGLQFLFEYFSETQRNKGNFPGRFSGRQFSNSRSEMNVSTLELGDSALYLCASSLRSSEVFFGQGTRLTVV.

This clonotype was detected only a few times. J is TRBJ1-6 and V is TRBV7-9; D not resolved. From germline, CDR1 is SEHNR and CDR2 FQNEAQ (reference sequence). V was trimmed by 1 base and J by 7 bases, leaving 8 bases between them. The CDR3 length is 14 residues. The CDR3: CASSLDGDNSPLHF. CDR3 DNA: TGTGCCAGCAGCTTAGACGGTGACAATTCACCCCTCCACTTT. Supplemented by reference TRBV7-9 and TRBJ1-6, the full variable domain reads DTGVSQNPRHKITKRGQNVTFRCDPISEHNRLYWYRQTLGQGPEFLTYFQNEAQLEKSRLLSDRFSAERPKGSFSTLEIQRTEQGDSAMYLCASSLDGDNSPLHFGNGTRLTVT.

This clonotype was found many times. The chain is built from TRBV5-4 and TRBJ1-3; D is ambiguous. The CDR3 has 13 residues. CDR1 SGHNT and CDR2 YYREEE come from the germline V gene (reference sequence). Trimming stripped 0 bases from V and 6 bases from J, with 7 bases between. CDR3 nucleotide sequence: TGTGCCAGCAGCTTGGTGCCGGAAAACACCATATATTTT. It specifies CASSLVPENTIYF. Supplemented by reference TRBV5-4 and TRBJ1-3, the full variable domain reads ETGVTQSPTHLIKTRGQQVTLRCSSQSGHNTVSWYQQALGQGPQFIFQYYREEENGRGNFPPRFSGLQFPNYSSELNVNALELDDSALYLCASSLVPENTIYFGEGSWLTVV.

This clonotype has a handful of counts. One end of the junction does not line up with germline, which may come from a read error. Here the CDR3 DNA reads TGTGCCAGCAGCTTACAGGGATCTGGAAACACCTTATATTTT. Protein sequence: CASSLQGSGNTLYF. The chain combines TRBV7-2 with TRBJ1-3; D is perhaps TRBD1 (5 bases). Germline V CDR1 and CDR2: SGHTA, FQGNSA. The CDR3 covers 14 residues.

In this sample, this clonotype turned up a few times. A much larger clonotype is one base distant, so this may be a read error. The CDR3 ends on some other residue instead of the conserved phenylalanine or tryptophan, so this is likely a read error. The chain links TRBV3-1 to TRBJ1-6, with D uncertain. CDR3 size: 14 residues. The V gene lost 5 bases and the J gene lost 8 bases, with 13 bases spanning the gap. CDR1 LGHDT and CDR2 YNNKEL come from the germline V gene (reference sequence). This CDR3 reads CASSSDLIYSPLHL. In nucleotides, the CDR3 is TGTGCCAGCAGCTCGGACTTGATTTATTCACCCCTCCACCTT.

V usage is TRBV4-3 and J usage is TRBJ2-3, with D unclear. V lost 0 bases, J lost 8 bases, and 3 bases lay in between. This CDR3 has 11 amino acids. Germline V gives CDR1 LGHNA, CDR2 YSLEER. The CDR3 is CASSQESTQYF. The CDR3 DNA reads TGCGCCAGCAGCCAAGAAAGTACGCAGTATTTT.

This clonotype was seen at least ten times. The chain is built from TRBV5-6 and TRBJ2-7; the match to TRBD1 covers 9 bases. CDR3 length equals 14 residues. Germline trimming cut 3 bases from V and 5 bases from J; bases unmatched to any gene: 6. CDR1 and CDR2 (germline): SGHDT, YYEEEE. CDR3 sequence: CASSSDRGLNEQYF. DNA for the CDR3: TGTGCCAGCAGCTCAGACAGGGGGTTGAACGAGCAGTACTTC.

The chain links TRBV7-9 to TRBJ2-2; tentative D call: TRBD1 (5 bases). Near its end, the DNA agrees better with TRBJ1-5, so the J call may be wrong. In germline, CDR1 is SEHNR, CDR2 FQNEAQ (reference sequence). The CDR3 has 14 residues. The CDR3 bases are TGTGCCAGCAGCTTAGGGGGCGGCATTGAGCACCAGCATTTT. As protein: CASSLGGGIEHQHF.

This clonotype was seen only once. The chain combines TRBV9 with TRBJ2-7; D uncertain. The CDR3 has 15 residues. Trimming took 4 bases from V and 2 from J, leaving 16 bases between them. Germline V gives CDR1 SGDLS, CDR2 YYNGEE. The CDR3 protein is CASSLSWVGAYEQYF. The CDR3 region has the DNA TGTGCCAGCAGCTTGAGCTGGGTTGGGGCCTACGAGCAGTACTTC. Together with reference TRBV9 and TRBJ2-7, the CDR3 gives the full variable domain: DSGVTQTPKHLITATGQRVTLRCSPRSGDLSVYWYQQSLDQGLQFLIQYYNGEERAKGNILERFSAQQFPDLHSELNLSSLELGDSALYFCASSLSWVGAYEQYFGPGTRLTVT.